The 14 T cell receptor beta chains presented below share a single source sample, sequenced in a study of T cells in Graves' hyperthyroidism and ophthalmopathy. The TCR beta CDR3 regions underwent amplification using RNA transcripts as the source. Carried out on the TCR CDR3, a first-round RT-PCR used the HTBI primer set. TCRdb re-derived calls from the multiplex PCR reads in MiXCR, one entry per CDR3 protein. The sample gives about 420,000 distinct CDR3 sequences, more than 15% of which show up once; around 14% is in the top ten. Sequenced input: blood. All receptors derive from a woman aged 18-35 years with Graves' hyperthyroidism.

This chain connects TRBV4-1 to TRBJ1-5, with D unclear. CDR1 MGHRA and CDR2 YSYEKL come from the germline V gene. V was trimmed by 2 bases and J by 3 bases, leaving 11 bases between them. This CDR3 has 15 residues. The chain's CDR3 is CASSQSLQINQPQHF. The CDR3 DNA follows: TGCGCCAGCAGCCAATCGTTACAGATCAATCAGCCCCAGCATTTT.

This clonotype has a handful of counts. The CDR3 protein is CASSSHLRSSSGNTIYF. The DNA for the CDR3 is TGTGCCAGCAGCTCACACCTACGCAGTAGCTCTGGAAACACCATATATTTT. The rearrangement uses TRBV7-2 and TRBJ1-3, with D unclear. This CDR3 has 17 residues. V lost 4 bases, J lost 0 bases, and 16 bases lay in between. Germline V lookup: CDR1 SGHTA, CDR2 FQGNSA.

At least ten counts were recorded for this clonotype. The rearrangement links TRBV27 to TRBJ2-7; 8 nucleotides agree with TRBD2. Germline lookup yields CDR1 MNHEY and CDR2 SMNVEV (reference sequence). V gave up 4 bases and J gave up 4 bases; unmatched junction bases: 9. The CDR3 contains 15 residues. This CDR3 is CASSYSGSGYYEQYF. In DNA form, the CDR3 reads TGTGCCAGCAGTTACAGCGGGAGCGGGTATTACGAGCAGTACTTC.

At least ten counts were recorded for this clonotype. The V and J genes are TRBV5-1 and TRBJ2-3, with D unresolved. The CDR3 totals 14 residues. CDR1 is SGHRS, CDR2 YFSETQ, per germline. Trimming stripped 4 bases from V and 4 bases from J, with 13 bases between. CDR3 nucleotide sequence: TGCGCCAGCAGCCCCTCGAATCTTCCAGATACGCAGTATTTT. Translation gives CASSPSNLPDTQYF.

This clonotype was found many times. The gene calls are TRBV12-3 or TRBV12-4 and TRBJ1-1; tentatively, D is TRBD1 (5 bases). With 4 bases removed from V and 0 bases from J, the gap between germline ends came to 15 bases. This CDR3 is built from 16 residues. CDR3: CASSSTMTALNTEAFF. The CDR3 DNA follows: TGTGCCAGCAGTTCAACAATGACAGCCCTGAACACTGAAGCTTTCTTT.

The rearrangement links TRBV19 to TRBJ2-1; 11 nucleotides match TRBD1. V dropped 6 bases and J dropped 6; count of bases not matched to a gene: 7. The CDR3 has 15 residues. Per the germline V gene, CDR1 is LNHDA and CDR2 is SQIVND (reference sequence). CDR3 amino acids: CASSLGTGGGNEQFF. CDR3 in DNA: TGTGCCAGTAGCCTTGGGACAGGGGGGGGCAATGAGCAGTTCTTC. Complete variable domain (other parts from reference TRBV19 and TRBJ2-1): DGGITQSPKYLFRKEGQNVTLSCEQNLNHDAMYWYRQDPGQGLRLIYYSQIVNDFQKGDIAEGYSVSREKKESFPLTVTSAQKNPTAFYLCASSLGTGGGNEQFFGPGTRLTVL.

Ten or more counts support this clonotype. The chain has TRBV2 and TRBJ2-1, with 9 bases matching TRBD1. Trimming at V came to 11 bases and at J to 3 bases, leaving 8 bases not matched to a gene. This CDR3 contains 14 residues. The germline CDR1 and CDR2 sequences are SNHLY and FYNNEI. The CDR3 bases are TGTGCCTCGGAGGAGGGACAGGGCTACAATGAGCAGTTCTTC. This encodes CASEEGQGYNEQFF.

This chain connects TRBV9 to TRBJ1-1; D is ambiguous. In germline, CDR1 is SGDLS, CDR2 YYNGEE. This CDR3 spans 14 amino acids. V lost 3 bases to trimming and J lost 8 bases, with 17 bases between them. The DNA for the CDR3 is TGTGCCAGCAGCGCCTTCGAAGGCCGCGGAGAAGCTTTCTTT. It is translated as CASSAFEGRGEAFF.

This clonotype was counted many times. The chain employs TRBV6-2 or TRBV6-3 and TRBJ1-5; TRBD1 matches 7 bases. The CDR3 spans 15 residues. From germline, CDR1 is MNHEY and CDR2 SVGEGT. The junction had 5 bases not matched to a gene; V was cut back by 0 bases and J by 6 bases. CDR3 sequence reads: CASSYSTGRGQPQHF. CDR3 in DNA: TGTGCCAGCAGTTACTCGACAGGGAGAGGTCAGCCCCAGCATTTT.

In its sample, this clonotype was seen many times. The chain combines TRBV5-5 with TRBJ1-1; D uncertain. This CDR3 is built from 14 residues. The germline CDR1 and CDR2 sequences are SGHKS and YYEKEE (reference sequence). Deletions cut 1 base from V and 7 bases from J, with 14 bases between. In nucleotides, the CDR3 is TGTGCCAGCAGCTTGCAAGCAGGAGTGGGTGAAGCTTTCTTT. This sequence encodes CASSLQAGVGEAFF.

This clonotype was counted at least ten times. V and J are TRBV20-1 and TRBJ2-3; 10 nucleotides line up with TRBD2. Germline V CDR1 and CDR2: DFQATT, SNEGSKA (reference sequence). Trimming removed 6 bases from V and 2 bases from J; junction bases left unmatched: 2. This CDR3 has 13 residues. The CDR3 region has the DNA TGCAGTGCAAGCGGGAGGGCCACAGATACGCAGTATTTT. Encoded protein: CSASGRATDTQYF.

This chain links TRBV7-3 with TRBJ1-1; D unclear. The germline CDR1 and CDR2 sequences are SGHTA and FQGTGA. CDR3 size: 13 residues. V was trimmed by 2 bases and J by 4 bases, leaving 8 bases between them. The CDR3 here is CASSLGFSTEAFF. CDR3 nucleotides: TGTGCCAGCAGCTTAGGGTTTAGCACTGAAGCTTTCTTT.

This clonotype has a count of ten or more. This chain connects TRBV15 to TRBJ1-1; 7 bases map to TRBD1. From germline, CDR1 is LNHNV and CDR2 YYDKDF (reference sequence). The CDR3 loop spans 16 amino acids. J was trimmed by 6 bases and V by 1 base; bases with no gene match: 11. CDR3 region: CATSRGLQGIHAEAFF. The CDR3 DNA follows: TGTGCCACCAGCAGAGGGCTACAGGGGATACACGCTGAAGCTTTCTTT.

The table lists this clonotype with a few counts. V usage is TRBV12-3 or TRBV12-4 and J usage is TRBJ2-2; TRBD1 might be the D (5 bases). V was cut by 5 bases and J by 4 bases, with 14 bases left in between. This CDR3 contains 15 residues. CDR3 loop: CASSRIQGSTGELFF. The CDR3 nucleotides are TGTGCCAGCAGTCGAATTCAGGGATCCACCGGGGAGCTGTTTTTT.